Listed below are T cell receptor beta chains from one sample, sequenced in a study of T cells in Graves' hyperthyroidism and ophthalmopathy. From the multiplex PCR reads, TCRdb called clonotypes with MiXCR, one entry per CDR3 protein. The data hold hundreds of thousands of distinct CDR3 sequences, with about 20% observed a single time. The sample comprised blood. These receptors were taken from a man between 40 and 49 years old with Graves' ophthalmopathy. CDR3s include the opening cysteine and the closing phenylalanine or tryptophan. The order of the fields is CDR3 DNA, CDR3 protein, J gene, V gene, clone size, D gene. D genes are given only for firm matches. Only part of the rows carry a size: once, few, many, or a class if the clone is expanded.

TGTGCCAGCAGCCAAGATATTTTATTTTCTCTCCAGTATGGCTACACCTTC,CASSQDILFSLQYGYTF,TRBJ1-2,TRBV4-2,few,-
TGTGCCAGCAGTCCCACCGGGGGGGGGACGAACGAGCAGTACTTC,CASSPTGGGTNEQYF,TRBJ2-7,TRBV27,many,TRBD2
TGTGCCAGCAGCCGGGGGGTAGCGGGAGGTACTGAGCAGTTCTTC,CASSRGVAGGTEQFF,TRBJ2-1,TRBV28,once,TRBD2
TGCGCCAGCAGCCAACAGGGGTCCTACAATGAGCAGTTCTTC,CASSQQGSYNEQFF,TRBJ2-1,TRBV5-1,-,TRBD1
TGCGCCAGCAGCTCTCCGGGACTAGCGGGAGGGCCCTCCCAGGATGAGCAGTTCTTC,CASSSPGLAGGPSQDEQFF,TRBJ2-1,TRBV5-1,-,TRBD2
TGTGCCAGCAGTTACTCGGTGGGAAACACTGAAGCTTTCTTT,CASSYSVGNTEAFF,TRBJ1-1,TRBV6-5,-,-
TGCGCCAGCAGCAACGGACAGGGGGTAGTCTCACCCCTCCACTTT,CASSNGQGVVSPLHF,TRBJ1-6,TRBV5-1,many,TRBD1
TGTGCCAGCAGCTTCGGACCGACGCGAGAGCAGTACTTC,CASSFGPTREQYF,TRBJ2-7,TRBV7-9,many,-
TGTGCCAGCAGTCGAGGCCAGCGCTACGAGCAGTACTTC,CASSRGQRYEQYF,TRBJ2-7,TRBV7-8,many,-
TGTGCCAGCAGTTTAGAGGGACTGCGCAATCAGCCCCAGCATTTT,CASSLEGLRNQPQHF,TRBJ1-5,TRBV12-3/TRBV12-4,many,-
TGTGCCAGCAGTTGGGACAGGGGGCGGGGATCACCCCTCCACTTT,CASSWDRGRGSPLHF,TRBJ1-6,TRBV27,many,TRBD1
TGTGCCAGCAGTGACGGGAGGGACTACGAGCAGTACTTC,CASSDGRDYEQYF,TRBJ2-7,TRBV2,many,TRBD2
TGTGCCAGCAGTTCACAACGCGTGGATAGCAATCAGCCCCAGCATTTT,CASSSQRVDSNQPQHF,TRBJ1-5,TRBV6-1,many,-
TGTGCCAGCAGCGATCCGGGACAGGGGGAGGGCTACACCTTC,CASSDPGQGEGYTF,TRBJ1-2,TRBV6-1,-,TRBD1
TGTGCCAGCAGCTTTTCGACTTCCACAACGGGAGATACGCAGTATTTT,CASSFSTSTTGDTQYF,TRBJ2-3,TRBV7-9,-,-
TGCGCCAGCAGCTTGGCCGGGACAGGGGGCCCCGCGAACACCGGGGAGCTGTTTTTT,CASSLAGTGGPANTGELFF,TRBJ2-2,TRBV5-1,many,TRBD1
TGTGCTAGTGGTTTTTCGAATGGCTACACCTTC,CASGFSNGYTF,TRBJ1-2,TRBV12-5,many,-
TGCGCCAGCAGCCAACTTGACAGGGACTATGGCTACACCTTC,CASSQLDRDYGYTF,TRBJ1-2,TRBV4-1,-,TRBD1
TGCGCCAGCAGCCCGGGGACAGGGAGTAGAAAGACCCAGTACTTC,CASSPGTGSRKTQYF,TRBJ2-5,TRBV5-1,-,TRBD1
TGTGCCAGCAGCGTCCCGCTAGGACAGAACTATGGCTACACCTTC,CASSVPLGQNYGYTF,TRBJ1-2,TRBV28,-,-
TGTGCCAGCAGTAGGGACAGGGATGGCGAGCAGTACTTC,CASSRDRDGEQYF,TRBJ2-7,TRBV12-3/TRBV12-4,-,TRBD1
TGTGCCAGCAGCTTGAAAGGGGTAGGTGAAGCTTTCTTT,CASSLKGVGEAFF,TRBJ1-1,TRBV5-8,many,-
TGTGCCTGGAGTGTAGGGACAGGGGGACATGAGCAGTTCTTC,CAWSVGTGGHEQFF,TRBJ2-1,TRBV30,few,TRBD1
TGTGCCATCAGTGAGGCACGGGGTCAGCCCCAGCATTTT,CAISEARGQPQHF,TRBJ1-5,TRBV10-3,few,-
TGTGCCAGCAGTTCCATCGGCTACACCTTC,CASSSIGYTF,TRBJ1-2,TRBV28,-,-